This T cell receptor beta chain was sequenced during a study of technical replicates of blood from a few donors. TCRdb's table, derived via immunoSEQ multiplex PCR, lists solely in-frame clones and lacks some. The data contain tens of thousands of clones, roughly 98% of them singletons. CDR1 and CDR2 (germline): WSHSY, SAAADI. The CDR3 is 14 amino acids. V was pared by 6 bases and J by 4 bases, with 7 bases of the junction left unmatched. J is TRBJ1-1 and V is TRBV10-2; 8 bases map to TRBD1. The sequence was collected from a human donor in good health. The sample taken for sequencing was T cells isolated from PBMCs. Here the CDR3 DNA reads TGCGCCAGCAGGCTCCTTACAGGGGGCACTGAAGCTTTCTTT. Its translation is CASRLLTGGTEAFF.